This T cell receptor beta chain was identified in a study of shared clonotypes between healthy human individuals. Naive CD45RA+ and memory CD45RA-negative subsets were split from CD4+ cells. Using immunoSEQ multiplex PCR, the repertoire was profiled, and TCRdb retains in-frame clones only, with some absent. The data show over a million clones, approximately 70% seen once. The CDR3 length is 11 residues. The germline gives CDR1 LNHDA, CDR2 SQIVND (reference sequence). V was trimmed by 3 bases and J by 5 bases, leaving 5 bases between them. This chain uses TRBV19 with TRBJ2-7, with D uncertain. The sample taken for sequencing was memory CD4+ T cells sorted from blood. Subset in this sample: CD45RA-negative fraction. This TCR derives from a man in his late teens or twenties in good health. The CDR3: CASSINHEQYF. The CDR3 nucleotides read TGTGCCAGTAGTATCAACCACGAGCAGTACTTC.